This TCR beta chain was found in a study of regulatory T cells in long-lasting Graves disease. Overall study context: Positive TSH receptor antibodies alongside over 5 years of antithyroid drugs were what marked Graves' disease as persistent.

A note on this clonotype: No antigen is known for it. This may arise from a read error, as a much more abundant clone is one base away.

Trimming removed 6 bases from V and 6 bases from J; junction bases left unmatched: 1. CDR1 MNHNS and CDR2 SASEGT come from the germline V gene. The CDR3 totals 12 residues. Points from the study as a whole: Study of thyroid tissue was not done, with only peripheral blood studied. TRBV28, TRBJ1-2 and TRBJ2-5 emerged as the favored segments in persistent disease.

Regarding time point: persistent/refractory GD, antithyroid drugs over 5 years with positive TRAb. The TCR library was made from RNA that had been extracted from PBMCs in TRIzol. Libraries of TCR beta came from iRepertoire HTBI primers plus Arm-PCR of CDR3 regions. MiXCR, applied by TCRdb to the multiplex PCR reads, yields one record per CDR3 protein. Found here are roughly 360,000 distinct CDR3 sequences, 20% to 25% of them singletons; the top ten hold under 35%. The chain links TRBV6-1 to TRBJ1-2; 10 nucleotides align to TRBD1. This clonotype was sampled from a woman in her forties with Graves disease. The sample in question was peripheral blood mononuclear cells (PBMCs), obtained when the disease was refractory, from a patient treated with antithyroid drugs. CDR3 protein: CASRGTGDGYTF. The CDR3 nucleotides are TGTGCCAGCAGGGGGACAGGGGATGGCTACACCTTC.